Sequencing of this T cell receptor (beta chain) was carried out in a study of resident and recirculating memory T cells in vitiligo. Turning to the study itself: Each patient gave two lesional and two nonlesional epidermal shave biopsies, plus PBMCs. Whole samples, not sorted cells, were homogenized and used for genomic DNA extraction.

Patients' lesions had not changed for the previous 6 months. Patients had to be free of confetti depigmentation, indicating active vitiligo. This CDR3 contains 13 residues. V was pared by 5 bases and J by 5 bases, with 12 bases between. In germline, CDR1 is LNHDA, CDR2 SQIVND (reference sequence). Data came from immunoSEQ multiplex PCR; TCRdb stores just in-frame clones and leaves some out. The repertoire consists of more than 65,000 clones, with approximately 90% occurring once and the leading ten covering around 4.6%. The chain carries TRBV19 and TRBJ2-5, with a tentative D call TRBD1 (5 bases). The specimen sequenced was blood. This clonotype was obtained from a male donor with vitiligo. The CDR3 nucleotides are TGTGCCAGTAGTCCGCAGGGTAGGGAGACCCAGTACTTC. It translates to CASSPQGRETQYF.